The 7 T cell receptor beta chains given below trace back to one sample, sequenced in a study of cytomegalovirus exposure and HLA in healthy donors. TCRdb's copy holds only in-frame clones and misses some; the assay was immunoSEQ multiplex PCR. Of some 170,000 clones detected, approximately 96% appear once; the ten largest clones hold 0.8% to 1%. The sample was PBMCs. The receptors here all came from a woman between 18 and 29 years old in good health and CMV-seronegative.

CDR3 region: CASSLSGQTNYGYTF. CDR3 nucleotide sequence: TGTGCCAGCAGCTTATCGGGACAGACTAACTATGGCTACACCTTC. The rearrangement uses TRBV7-3 and TRBJ1-2, with 7 bases lining up with TRBD1. The V gene's germline CDR1 is SGHTA and CDR2 FQGTGA. The CDR3 contains 15 residues. V was clipped by 2 bases and J by 0 bases; unmatched bases: 3.

V is TRBV9 and J is TRBJ1-1; D uncertain. The germline CDR1 and CDR2 sequences are SGDLS and YYNGEE. This CDR3 contains 13 residues. V lost 0 bases and J lost 4, with 7 bases in between. The CDR3 region has the DNA TGTGCCAGCAGCGTAGAGCCTTTCACTGAAGCTTTCTTT. This sequence encodes CASSVEPFTEAFF.

V and J are TRBV7-8 and TRBJ2-3, with D perhaps matching TRBD1 (6 bases). V was cut by 5 bases and J by 4 bases, with 16 bases left in between. Germline V gene data show CDR1 as SGHVS and CDR2 as FQNEAQ. The CDR3 has 15 residues. The CDR3 DNA reads TGTGCCAGCAGCCCATACCTGGGGGCCGCAGATACGCAGTATTTT. This gives the protein CASSPYLGAADTQYF.

Only one count was recorded for this clone. The rearrangement uses TRBV4-3 and TRBJ1-6; D possibly corresponds to TRBD1 (6 bases). Trimming shortened V by 6 bases and J by 1 base, and 13 bases separated the two germline ends. The CDR3 runs 16 residues. Germline V gene sequence: CDR1 LGHNA, CDR2 YSLEER. Here the CDR3 DNA reads TGCGCCAGCAGTCTTACAGGGTTGTCCTATAATTCACCCCTCCACTTT. Translation gives CASSLTGLSYNSPLHF.

This chain links TRBV5-1 with TRBJ1-4, with a weak D call TRBD1 (6 bases). The CDR3 runs 14 residues. The germline V gene has CDR1 SGHRS and CDR2 YFSETQ. Between the trimmed V and J ends, which lost 1 base and 5 bases, there was a span of 9 bases. The CDR3 spells CASSLSTGNEKLFF. DNA for the CDR3: TGCGCCAGCAGCTTGAGTACAGGGAATGAAAAACTGTTTTTT. Filled out from reference TRBV5-1 and TRBJ1-4, the complete variable domain reads KAGVTQTPRYLIKTRGQQVTLSCSPISGHRSVSWYQQTPGQGLQFLFEYFSETQRNKGNFPGRFSGRQFSNSRSEMNVSTLELGDSALYLCASSLSTGNEKLFFGSGTQLSVL.

The V and J genes are TRBV5-4 and TRBJ2-2, with 7 bases fitting TRBD1. Trimming took 3 bases from V and 0 from J; bases not matched to a gene: 5. In germline, CDR1 is SGHNT, CDR2 YYREEE (reference sequence). This CDR3 spans 16 amino acids. The CDR3 DNA sequence: TGTGCCAGCAGCTCCCCCGGGACAGCGAACACCGGGGAGCTGTTTTTT. Translation gives CASSSPGTANTGELFF.

The V call is TRBV4-2, the J call TRBJ1-6; a weak D match, TRBD1 (5 bases). Trimming shortened V by 2 bases and J by 0 bases, and 11 bases separated the two germline ends. Germline V CDR1 and CDR2: LGHNA, YNFKEQ. The CDR3 loop spans 17 amino acids. The CDR3, as DNA: TGTGCCAGCAGCCAACCCGACAGAAGCTCCTATAATTCACCCCTCCACTTT. Translated, it gives CASSQPDRSSYNSPLHF.